This entry features one TCR beta chain sequence. As yet, its antigen is unknown. The ends were cut back, 5 bases at V and 8 bases at J, with 16 bases in the middle. The CDR3 has 14 amino acids. Germline CDR1 MNHEY, CDR2 SMNVEV (reference sequence). In TCRdb, the reads were re-called with MiXCR into one record per CDR3 protein. Found here are about 770,000 distinct CDR3 sequences, almost 30% of them singletons; the top ten hold 13%. The data belong to a study of T cell repertoires in cytomegalovirus infection. Study summary: Recently identified HLA-C-restricted CMV epitopes and well-studied HLA-B-restricted CMV epitopes were used by the study. Matching HLA type, along with CMV infection, was indicated by public TCR beta signatures. The study, taken as a whole, reports: Summed public TCR beta family frequency identified CMV carriers bearing the relevant HLA. Dominant in the ex vivo response were TCR beta clonotypes restricted by HLA-C and specific for CMV.

The TCR sequence derives from a human donor in good health (CMV status not recorded). Some clones in this sample may be carry-over from other donors' samples. Material: cultured CD8+ T cells from PBMCs, obtained from culture after CMV antigen stimulation. The V gene is TRBV27, the J gene TRBJ2-1; D gene uncertain. For the CDR3, the DNA is TGTGCCAGCAGTAGGCGGACCGAGGAGTATGAGCAGTTCTTC. It specifies CASSRRTEEYEQFF.